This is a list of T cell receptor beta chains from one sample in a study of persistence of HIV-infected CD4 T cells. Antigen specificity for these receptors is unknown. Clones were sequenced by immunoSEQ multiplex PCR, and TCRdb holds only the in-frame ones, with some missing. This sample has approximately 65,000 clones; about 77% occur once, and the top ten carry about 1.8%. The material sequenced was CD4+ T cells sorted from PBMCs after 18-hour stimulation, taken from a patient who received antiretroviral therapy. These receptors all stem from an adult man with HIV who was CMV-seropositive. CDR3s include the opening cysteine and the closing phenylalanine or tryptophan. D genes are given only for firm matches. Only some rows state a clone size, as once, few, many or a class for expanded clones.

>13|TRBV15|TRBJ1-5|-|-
TGTGCCACCAGCAGCTCAAAAGGCCAGCCCCAGCATTTT
CATSSSKGQPQHF
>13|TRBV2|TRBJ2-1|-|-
TGTGCCTCCCATACAGTTTCCTACAATGAGCAGTTCTTC
CASHTVSYNEQFF
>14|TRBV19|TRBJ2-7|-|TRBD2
TGTGCCAGTCGTGAGCTAGCGGGTTCCTACGAGCAGTACTTC
CASRELAGSYEQYF
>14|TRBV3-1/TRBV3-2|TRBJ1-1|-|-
TGTGCCAGCAGCCAAGTGGTCACCACTAATGAAGCTTTCTTT
CASSQVVTTNEAFF
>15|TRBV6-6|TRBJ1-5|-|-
TGTGCCAGCAGCCTTTACAGGAGCCTCAATCAGCCCCAGCATTTT
CASSLYRSLNQPQHF
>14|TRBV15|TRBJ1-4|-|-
TGTGCCACCAGCAAGGACAGATTGAGGGAAAAACTGTTTTTT
CATSKDRLREKLFF
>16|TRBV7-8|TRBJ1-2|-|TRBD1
TGTGCCAGCAGCCTGGGACAGGGGGGTTCCGTCTATGGCTACACCTTC
CASSLGQGGSVYGYTF
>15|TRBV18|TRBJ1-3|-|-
TGTGCCAGCTCCCTGACCAGGGATTCTGGAAACACCATATATTTT
CASSLTRDSGNTIYF
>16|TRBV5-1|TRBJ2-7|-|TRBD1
TGCGCCAGCAGCTTGGCCTTGGGCAGGGGGACCTACGAGCAGTACTTC
CASSLALGRGTYEQYF
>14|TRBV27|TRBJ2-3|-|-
TGTGCCAGCAGTTTATCGTGGGGAACAGATACGCAGTATTTT
CASSLSWGTDTQYF
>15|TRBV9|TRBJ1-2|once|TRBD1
TGTGCCAGCAGCCCGACGAGACAGGGGGGAAGTGGCTACACCTTC
CASSPTRQGGSGYTF
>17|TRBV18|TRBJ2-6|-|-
TGTGCCAGCTCACCTTTGACATCTTCCTCTGGGGCCAACGTCCTGACTTTC
CASSPLTSSSGANVLTF
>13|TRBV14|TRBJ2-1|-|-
TGTGCCAGCAGCCAAGCCCCAGGGATCGGGCAGTTCTTC
CASSQAPGIGQFF
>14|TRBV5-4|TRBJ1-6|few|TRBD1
TGTGCCAGCAGCTTTAGACAGGGGGACTCACCCCTCCACTTT
CASSFRQGDSPLHF
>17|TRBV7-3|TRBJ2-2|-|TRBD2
TGTGCCAGCAGCCCCCAGGGACTAGCGGGGGGGCCCGGGGAGCTGTTTTTT
CASSPQGLAGGPGELFF
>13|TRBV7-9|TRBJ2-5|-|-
TGTGCCAGCAAATTCGGAGATCAAGAGACCCAGTACTTC
CASKFGDQETQYF
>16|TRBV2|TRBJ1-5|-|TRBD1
TGTGCCAGCAGGGTCGGACAGGGGGCGAGGAATCAGCCCCAGCATTTT
CASRVGQGARNQPQHF